One sample yielded the 5 T cell receptor beta chains listed below, sequenced in a study of patients and donors after allogeneic stem cell transplantation. TCRdb reprocessed the RT-PCR reads via MiXCR and lists one record per CDR3 protein. The table has about a million distinct CDR3 sequences, roughly 18% seen once. The sample comprised blood, either unsorted or a sorted T cell fraction (not recorded which). These receptors all come from a human donor who was either an allogeneic HSCT recipient or a stem cell or donor lymphocyte infusion donor (not recorded which). It is not recorded whose cells these are; they may come from a transplant donor.

The table lists this clonotype with many counts. This rearrangement joins TRBV20-1 to TRBJ2-7; 7 positions agree with TRBD2. The germline V gene encodes CDR1 DFQATT and CDR2 SNEGSKA (reference sequence). The CDR3 is made up of 14 amino acids. V shed 6 bases, J shed 2 bases, and the junction held 10 bases outside the gene matches. CDR3 in DNA: TGCAGTGCCTCCCGGACTAGGGTTACCTACGAGCAGTACTTC. Protein sequence: CSASRTRVTYEQYF.

The V gene is TRBV4-1, the J gene TRBJ1-3, with D unresolved. This CDR3 spans 18 amino acids. CDR1 and CDR2 from the germline V gene are MGHRA and YSYEKL. V gave up 1 base and J gave up 0 bases, with 16 bases separating them. The CDR3 is CASSQGREGRISGNTIYF. The CDR3 coding sequence is TGCGCCAGCAGCCAAGGGAGGGAGGGCCGCATCTCTGGAAACACCATATATTTT.

This chain connects TRBV12-3 or TRBV12-4 to TRBJ1-3; D ambiguous. The V end lost 3 bases, the J end lost 0 bases, and 9 bases lay between the germline ends. The CDR3 is made up of 15 amino acids. CDR3 sequence reads: CASSLASASGNTIYF. DNA of the CDR3: TGTGCCAGCAGTTTGGCCAGTGCCTCTGGAAACACCATATATTTT.

The chain links TRBV5-6 to TRBJ2-5; 9 nucleotides agree with TRBD1. Looked up from germline, CDR1 is SGHDT and CDR2 is YYEEEE. With V trimmed by 2 bases and J by 4 bases, 6 bases remained unmatched. The CDR3 is 15 amino acids. In DNA form, the CDR3 reads TGTGCCAGCAGCTTAACAGGGGGCAGTGGAGAGACCCAGTACTTC. It is translated as CASSLTGGSGETQYF.

Many counts were recorded for this clonotype. The chain links TRBV27 to TRBJ2-3; TRBD1 might be the D (5 bases). V shed 3 bases and J shed 1 base, with 11 bases lying between them. The CDR3 loop spans 15 amino acids. In germline, CDR1 is MNHEY, CDR2 SMNVEV (reference sequence). The CDR3 region is CASSFGRGGTDTQYF. CDR3 DNA: TGTGCCAGCAGTTTCGGAAGGGGCGGCACAGATACGCAGTATTTT.